The rows below give T cell receptor beta chains drawn from one sample of a study of control samples from healthy donors and cancer patients. Clones were sequenced by immunoSEQ multiplex PCR, and TCRdb holds only the in-frame ones, with some missing. The data show more than 85,000 clones, under 90% seen once. The sample was blood. The receptors were gathered from a woman between 45 and 60 years old in good health. The CDR3 runs from the conserved cysteine through the conserved F or W. A D gene is named only where the DNA matches it firmly. Size values are once, few and many counts, or a class for expanded clones, and some rows have none.

V gene	J gene	D gene	clone size	CDR3 DNA	CDR3 protein
TRBV6-5	TRBJ2-3	TRBD2	.	TGTGCCAGCAGCCCGACTAGCGCCACAGATACGCAGTATTTT	CASSPTSATDTQYF
TRBV6-2/TRBV6-3	TRBJ2-7	.	.	TGTGCCAGCAGTTATGGTTCGAAGCCCTACGAGCAGTACTTC	CASSYGSKPYEQYF
TRBV18	TRBJ1-5	.	few	TGTGCCAGCTCACGACGAACTCGCGGCTCTTTCACGGACAGTTTATATCAGCCCCAGCATTTT	CASSRRTRGSFTDSLYQPQHF
TRBV7-8	TRBJ1-5	.	.	TGTGCCAGCAGCTTAGATTCCCTCAGGGACCCCAGGCAGCCCCAGCATTTT	CASSLDSLRDPRQPQHF
TRBV5-1	TRBJ1-4	.	.	TGCGCCAGCAGATTTAGGGCTGCTAATGAAAAACTGTTTTTT	CASRFRAANEKLFF
TRBV9	TRBJ2-3	TRBD2	.	TGTGCCAGCAGACGTACGGGACTAGCGGGTGATACGCAGTATTTT	CASRRTGLAGDTQYF
TRBV18	TRBJ1-1	.	.	TGTGCCAGCTCACCAGAGGCAGTCACAATGAACACTGAAGCTTTCTTT	CASSPEAVTMNTEAFF
TRBV27	TRBJ1-1	.	.	TGTGCCAGCACCCCCCTACGATCGAACACTGAAGCTTTCTTT	CASTPLRSNTEAFF
TRBV2	TRBJ1-2	.	few	TGTGCCAGCAGCGGGCGGGGACTTAACTATGGCTACACCTTC	CASSGRGLNYGYTF
TRBV7-9	TRBJ2-3	TRBD2	.	TGTGCCAGCAGCTTGCGTACTAGCGGGAGTACAGATACGCAGTATTTT	CASSLRTSGSTDTQYF
TRBV29-1	TRBJ2-1	TRBD2	once	TGCAGCGTTGGGCGGGGGGATTATTACAATGAGCAGTTCTTC	CSVGRGDYYNEQFF
TRBV27	TRBJ2-5	.	.	TGTGCCAGCAGTTTATTTGGGGCCGAGACCCAGTACTTC	CASSLFGAETQYF
TRBV5-6	TRBJ2-1	TRBD1	once	TGTGCCAGCAGCACCGGGACAGGGTTGCGAGCTGAGCAGTTCTTC	CASSTGTGLRAEQFF
TRBV13	TRBJ2-5	.	.	TGTGCCAGCAGCCTCGGCCCCGAGACCCAGTACTTC	CASSLGPETQYF
TRBV7-9	TRBJ2-3	TRBD2	.	TGTGCCAGCAAGATTCTAGCGGGAGGTTCACAAGATACGCAGTATTTT	CASKILAGGSQDTQYF
TRBV7-9	TRBJ2-5	.	.	TGTGCCAGCAGCTTAGGAGCTAGCCCCCTTCAAGAGACCCAGTACTTC	CASSLGASPLQETQYF
TRBV6-1	TRBJ1-2	.	.	TGTGCCAGCAGTGAAGTGGCCGGGGGTTATGGCTACACCTTC	CASSEVAGGYGYTF